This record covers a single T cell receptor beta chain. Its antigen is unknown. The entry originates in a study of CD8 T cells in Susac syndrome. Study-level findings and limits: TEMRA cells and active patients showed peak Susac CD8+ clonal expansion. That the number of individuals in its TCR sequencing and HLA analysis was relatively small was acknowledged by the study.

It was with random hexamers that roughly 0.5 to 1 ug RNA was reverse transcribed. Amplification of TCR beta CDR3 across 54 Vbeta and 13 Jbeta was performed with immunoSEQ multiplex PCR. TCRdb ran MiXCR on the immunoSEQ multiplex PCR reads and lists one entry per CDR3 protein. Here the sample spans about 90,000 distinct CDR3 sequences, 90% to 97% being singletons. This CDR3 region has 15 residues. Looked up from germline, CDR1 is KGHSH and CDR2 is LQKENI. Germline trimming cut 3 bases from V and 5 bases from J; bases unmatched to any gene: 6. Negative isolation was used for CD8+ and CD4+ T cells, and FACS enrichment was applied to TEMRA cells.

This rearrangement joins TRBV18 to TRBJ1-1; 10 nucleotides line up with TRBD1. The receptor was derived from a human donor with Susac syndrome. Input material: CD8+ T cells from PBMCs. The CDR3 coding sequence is TGTGCCAGCTCACCTGGGACAGGGGCAAGGACTGAAGCTTTCTTT. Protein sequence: CASSPGTGARTEAFF.